This passage covers 18 T cell receptor beta chains from one sample sequenced in a study of blood T cell repertoires in COVID-19. Using immunoSEQ multiplex PCR, the repertoire was profiled, and TCRdb retains in-frame clones only, with some absent. The top ten hold about 2.7% of the sample, which has 340,000 or so clones, around 83% seen once. Sequencing input: peripheral blood. The receptors stem from a man aged 30-40 years with active or convalescent COVID-19.

V gene TRBV1 combines with J gene TRBJ1-5; the table names TRBD1, a call not compared with the DNA. TRBV1 is shown as a pseudogene. The CDR3 length is 16 residues. DNA of the CDR3: TGCACCAGCAGCCAAGAACGGACAGGGTCTGATCAGCCCCAGCATTTT. Translated, it gives CTSSQERTGSDQPQHF.

V is TRBV4-2 and J is TRBJ2-3; 9 bases are a match to TRBD2. The CDR3 totals 16 residues. The V and J ends lost 1 base and 0 bases, in that order; junction bases with no gene match: 2. Germline assignment: CDR1 LGHNA and CDR2 YNFKEQ. The CDR3 protein is CASSQVLAGSTDTQYF. In DNA form, the CDR3 reads TGTGCCAGCAGCCAAGTGCTAGCGGGGAGCACAGATACGCAGTATTTT.

The chain has TRBV9 and TRBJ2-1; maybe TRBD1 (5 bases). Germline values: CDR1 SGDLS, CDR2 YYNGEE. Trimming removed 2 bases from V and 1 base from J, with 10 bases in between. CDR3 length: 15 amino acids. The CDR3 sequence is CASSVTGASYNEQFF. The DNA for the CDR3 is TGTGCCAGCAGCGTTACAGGTGCTTCCTACAATGAGCAGTTCTTC.

The chain carries TRBV25-1 and TRBJ1-2; TRBD1 matches at 8 bases. Per germline, CDR1 MGHDK and CDR2 SYGVNS. The CDR3 length is 16 residues. The V segment lost 1 base and the J segment 2 bases; nucleotides outside the gene matches: 6. CDR3 bases: TGTGCCAGCAGTGAATCCTCGGACAGGGTGAACTATGGCTACACCTTC. Translated: CASSESSDRVNYGYTF.

In the case of this clone: The junction and the germline gene differ at one end; a read error may be behind it. The V gene is TRBV24-1, the J gene TRBJ2-3, with a possible D match to TRBD2 (5 bases). Germline V lookup: CDR1 KGHDR, CDR2 SFDVKD. CDR3 length: 15 amino acids. Here the CDR3 reads CATGDTRTSTDTQYF. In DNA, the CDR3 is TGTGCCACCGGTGACACTAGAACTAGCACAGATACGCAGTATTTT.

V and J are TRBV18 and TRBJ1-5; 9 bases are shared with TRBD1. The CDR3 loop spans 15 amino acids. CDR1 and CDR2 (germline): KGHSH, LQKENI. V trimming: 6 bases; J trimming: 5 bases; junction bases outside the gene matches: 8. The CDR3 nucleotides read TGTGCCAGCTCTATAACGGGACAGGGAGATCAGCCCCAGCATTTT. It yields the protein CASSITGQGDQPQHF.

The chain recombines TRBV4-1 with TRBJ1-2; no definite D call. Germline CDR1 and CDR2: MGHRA and YSYEKL. Trimming removed 1 base at V and 3 bases at J, with 12 bases between. The CDR3 consists of 15 residues. The CDR3 region has the DNA TGCGCCAGCAGCCAAGTGAAAAGGGAGGACTATGGCTACACCTTC. Protein product: CASSQVKREDYGYTF.

The rearrangement links TRBV6-5 to TRBJ1-2; 7 bases are shared with TRBD1. The CDR3 is made up of 16 amino acids. Trimming removed 0 bases from V and 5 bases from J; junction bases left unmatched: 9. Germline V CDR1 and CDR2: MNHEY, SVGAGI. The CDR3 is CASSYSPQGVGYGYTF. In nucleotides, the CDR3 is TGTGCCAGCAGTTACTCGCCTCAGGGGGTAGGATATGGCTACACCTTC.

V is TRBV24-1 and J is TRBJ2-5, with D possibly matching TRBD2 (6 bases). Germline V gives CDR1 KGHDR, CDR2 SFDVKD. The ends were cut back, 5 bases at V and 1 base at J, with 16 bases in the middle. This CDR3 spans 16 amino acids. CDR3 DNA sequence: TGTGCCACCAGTGGCCCGGACCGGGACTTCCAAGAGACCCAGTACTTC. This codes for CATSGPDRDFQETQYF.

V gene TRBV30 combines with J gene TRBJ2-3; D might be TRBD2 (6 bases). The V gene's germline CDR1 is GTSNPN and CDR2 SVGIG (reference sequence). Trimming left V 4 bases short and J 3 bases short, with 17 bases between. This CDR3 comprises 15 residues. The CDR3, as DNA: TGTGCCTGGAATCTCGGCCCAGCGGGTACAGATACGCAGTATTTT. This encodes CAWNLGPAGTDTQYF.

The V and J genes are TRBV30 and TRBJ1-2; 7 bases match TRBD1. Trimming at V came to 5 bases and at J to 0 bases, leaving 6 bases not matched to a gene. Germline V gene sequence: CDR1 GTSNPN, CDR2 SVGIG (reference sequence). This CDR3 contains 14 residues. For the CDR3, the DNA is TGTGCCTGGGACAGGACAGGAGCTAACTATGGCTACACCTTC. Protein product: CAWDRTGANYGYTF.

The rearrangement joins TRBV5-1 to TRBJ2-5, with a possible D match to TRBD2 (5 bases). Germline-derived CDR1 and CDR2 are SGHRS and YFSETQ. This CDR3 is built from 16 residues. V dropped 6 bases and J dropped 0 bases, with 18 bases sitting between them. The CDR3 nucleotides are TGCGCCAGCACCTTTGCCTCGGGGAGCAACCAAGAGACCCAGTACTTC. Its protein is CASTFASGSNQETQYF.

This CDR3 reads CASSASTGYTEAFF. CDR3 DNA sequence: TGTGCCAGCAGCGCCAGCACAGGGTACACTGAAGCTTTCTTT. The genes are TRBV9 and TRBJ1-1; D perhaps matches TRBD1 (6 bases). V gave up 3 bases and J gave up 3 bases, with 12 bases separating them. CDR1 and CDR2 (germline): SGDLS, YYNGEE. CDR3 length: 14 amino acids.

The chain links TRBV5-1 to TRBJ2-5; TRBD1 agrees at 9 bases. Unmatched junction bases numbered 8, after V lost 4 bases and J lost 4 bases. The CDR3 covers 15 residues. The V gene's germline CDR1 is SGHRS and CDR2 YFSETQ. Written as DNA, the CDR3 is TGCGCCAGCAGCCCCGGGACAGGGCCCCCAGAGACCCAGTACTTC. Its protein is CASSPGTGPPETQYF.

The chain combines TRBV14 with TRBJ1-1; tentative D call: TRBD1 (5 bases). This CDR3 has 13 residues. Trimming shortened V by 4 bases and J by 7 bases, and 13 bases separated the two germline ends. Germline V gene sequence: CDR1 SGHDN, CDR2 FVKESK. This CDR3 reads CASSRRGADEAFF. The CDR3 DNA is TGTGCCAGCAGCCGGAGGGGAGCGGATGAAGCTTTCTTT.

This sequence joins TRBV30 and TRBJ1-5, with unresolved D. Per germline, CDR1 GTSNPN and CDR2 SVGIG (reference sequence). V gave up 1 base and J gave up 6 bases, with 10 bases separating them. This CDR3 comprises 13 residues. CDR3: CAWSDGGSQPQHF. CDR3 in DNA: TGTGCCTGGAGTGACGGCGGGAGTCAGCCCCAGCATTTT.

This clone showed up just a few times. The chain joins TRBV7-2 to TRBJ2-1; no firm D call. The CDR3 is 11 amino acids. V lost 3 bases and J 15 bases, leaving 12 bases between the germline ends. Germline values: CDR1 SGHTA, CDR2 FQGNSA. CDR3 nucleotides: TGTGCCAGCAGCTTTACACGTAAAACGTTCTTC. Translating gives CASSFTRKTFF.

There are a few counts of this clone. This rearrangement joins TRBV21-1 to TRBJ1-5; the listed D gene, TRBD1, was not tested against the DNA. TRBV21-1 is assigned pseudogene status. The CDR3 totals 17 residues. The CDR3 DNA follows: TGTGCCAGCAGCTTAACGGGACAGGGGGCCCTTAATCAGCCCCAGCATTTT. Protein product: CASSLTGQGALNQPQHF.